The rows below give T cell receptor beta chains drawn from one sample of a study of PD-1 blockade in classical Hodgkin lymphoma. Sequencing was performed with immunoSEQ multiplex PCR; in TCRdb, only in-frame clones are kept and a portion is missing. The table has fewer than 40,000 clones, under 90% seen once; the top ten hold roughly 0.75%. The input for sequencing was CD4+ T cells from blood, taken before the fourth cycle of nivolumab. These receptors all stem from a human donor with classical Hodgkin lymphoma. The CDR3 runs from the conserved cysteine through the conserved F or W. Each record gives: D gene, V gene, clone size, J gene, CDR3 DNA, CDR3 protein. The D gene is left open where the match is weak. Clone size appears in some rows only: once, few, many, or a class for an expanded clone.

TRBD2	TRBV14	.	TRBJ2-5	TGTGCCAGCAGCCAAGCGGGGGGGCTTAGAGAGACCCAGTACTTC	CASSQAGGLRETQYF
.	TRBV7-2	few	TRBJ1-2	TGTGCCAGCAGCTTGGGGAGGACGATCTATGGCTACACCTTC	CASSLGRTIYGYTF
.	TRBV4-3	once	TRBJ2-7	TGCGCCAGCAGCCAAGAGGGGCAGGGGGGGGTCCTCTCCTACGAGCAGTACTTC	CASSQEGQGGVLSYEQYF
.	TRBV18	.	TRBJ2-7	TGTGCCAGCTCACCAATACCCGCAGACCCTTTTTACGAGCAGTACTTC	CASSPIPADPFYEQYF
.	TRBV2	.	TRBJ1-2	TGTGCCAGCAGTGAGGGCCAGGGTTTCGGCTACACCTTC	CASSEGQGFGYTF
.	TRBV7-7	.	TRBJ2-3	TGTGCCAGCAGCTTAGCGCGGGGTAGCACAGATACGCAGTATTTT	CASSLARGSTDTQYF
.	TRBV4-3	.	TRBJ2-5	TGCGCCAGCAGCCAATCGGACGGCCAAGAGACCCAGTACTTC	CASSQSDGQETQYF
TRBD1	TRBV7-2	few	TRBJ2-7	TGTGCCAGCAGCTTGGGACAGGGGCTCTACGAGCAGTACTTC	CASSLGQGLYEQYF
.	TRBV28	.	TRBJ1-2	TGTGCCACCCAAACTAATGGCTACACCTTC	CATQTNGYTF
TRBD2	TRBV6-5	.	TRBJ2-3	TGTGCCAGCAGATCCGGACTAGCGGGGGGGATCACGCAGTATTTT	CASRSGLAGGITQYF
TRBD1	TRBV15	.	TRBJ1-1	TGTGCCACCAGCCGCGGGACAGGGGGCTCTGCTTTCTTT	CATSRGTGGSAFF
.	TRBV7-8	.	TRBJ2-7	TGTGCCAGCAGCCGGAGGGGGCAGGGTATGGGCGAGCAGTACTTC	CASSRRGQGMGEQYF
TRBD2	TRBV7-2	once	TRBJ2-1	TGTGCCAGCAGCCCCTGGACTAGCGGGGGTTCCTACAATGAGCAGTTCTTC	CASSPWTSGGSYNEQFF
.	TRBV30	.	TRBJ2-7	TGTGCCTGGGATTATGGGGACGGCCACGAGCAGTACTTC	CAWDYGDGHEQYF
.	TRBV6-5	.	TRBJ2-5	TGTGCCAGCAGTTATCGAGGAGTGGTGGGAGAGACCCAGTACTTC	CASSYRGVVGETQYF
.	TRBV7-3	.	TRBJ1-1	TGTGCCAGCAGCCGCGGCGGGGGAGCGAACACTGAAGCTTTCTTT	CASSRGGGANTEAFF
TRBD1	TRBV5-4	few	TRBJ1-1	TGTGCCAGCAGCCCCGGACAGGGGGCGAGGATGAACACTGAAGCTTTCTTT	CASSPGQGARMNTEAFF
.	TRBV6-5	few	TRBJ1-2	TGTGCCAGCAGTTACTCGACCGTTATAGCTAACTATGGCTACACCTTC	CASSYSTVIANYGYTF
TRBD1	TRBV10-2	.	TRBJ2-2	TGCGCCAGCAGTGTAGGGGGCGGTAACACCGGGGAGCTGTTTTTT	CASSVGGGNTGELFF
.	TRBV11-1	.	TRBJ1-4	TGTGCCAGCAGCTTCGGGACGGTGAATGAAAAACTGTTTTTT	CASSFGTVNEKLFF
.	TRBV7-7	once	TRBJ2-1	TGTGCCTCAGGTCCGGGAGTGGGCTACAATGAGCAGTTCTTC	CASGPGVGYNEQFF
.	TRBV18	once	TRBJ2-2	TGTGCCAGCTCAGCCTTGGCCGGCGACACCGAGGAGCTGTTTTTT	CASSALAGDTEELFF
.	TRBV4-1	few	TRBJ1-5	TGCGCCAGCAGCCAAGAGGCCCGGGGACAGCCCCAGCATTTT	CASSQEARGQPQHF
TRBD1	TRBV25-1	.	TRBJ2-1	TGTGCCAGCCACGGACAGGGCTCCTACAATGAGCAGTTCTTC	CASHGQGSYNEQFF
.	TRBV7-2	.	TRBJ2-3	TGTGCCAGCAGCTTAGACTGGCGTAGGAGAGATACGCAGTATTTT	CASSLDWRRRDTQYF
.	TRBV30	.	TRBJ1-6	TGTGCCTGGAGTGTTAGGGGCCCCCGAGGGGGTAATTCACCCCTCCACTTT	CAWSVRGPRGGNSPLHF
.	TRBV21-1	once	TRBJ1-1	TGTGCTGCAAGAGGGCAGGGGATGTTTTGGAACACTGAAGCTTTCTTT	CAARGQGMFWNTEAFF
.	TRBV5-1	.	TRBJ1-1	TGCGCCAGCAGCTTGGTGTACGGTAACACTGAAGCTTTCTTT	CASSLVYGNTEAFF
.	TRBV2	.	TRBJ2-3	TGTGCCAGCAACTTACTCGGGGTTTCTGAGGATACGCAGTATTTT	CASNLLGVSEDTQYF
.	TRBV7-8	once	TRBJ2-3	TGTGCCAGCAGCTTAGGGGATAGGAGCACAGATACGCAGTATTTT	CASSLGDRSTDTQYF
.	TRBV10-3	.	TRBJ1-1	TGTGCCATCAGTGAATATGAGCGCACTGAAGCTTTCTTT	CAISEYERTEAFF
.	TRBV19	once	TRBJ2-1	TGTGCCAGTAGCCTCCCGACCCGGGCAGAGCAGTTCTTC	CASSLPTRAEQFF
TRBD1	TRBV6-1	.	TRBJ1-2	TGTGCCAGCAGTCCCTGGGACAGGACCGGCTATGGCTACACCTTC	CASSPWDRTGYGYTF
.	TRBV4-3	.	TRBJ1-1	TGCGCCAGCAGCCAAGTCAGGACAAACACTGAAGCTTTCTTT	CASSQVRTNTEAFF
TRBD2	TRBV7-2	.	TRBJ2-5	TGTGCCAGCAGCCCAAGGACTAGCGGGGCTCAAGAGACCCAGTACTTC	CASSPRTSGAQETQYF
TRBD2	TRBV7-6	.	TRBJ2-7	TGTGCCAGCAGCTTAGATTCCGGGGGGTCCTACGAGCAGTACTTC	CASSLDSGGSYEQYF
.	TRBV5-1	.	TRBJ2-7	TGCGCCAGCAGCTTGGTTGTTTTGGGGGTCGAGCAGTACTTC	CASSLVVLGVEQYF
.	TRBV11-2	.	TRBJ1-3	TGTGCCAGCAGCTCCGTTCGGGGTGTGGGAACAGCAGGAAACACCATATATTTT	CASSSVRGVGTAGNTIYF
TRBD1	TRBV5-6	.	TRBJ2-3	TGTGCCAGCAGCCACCGACAGGGAAGGGGCACAGATACGCAGTATTTT	CASSHRQGRGTDTQYF
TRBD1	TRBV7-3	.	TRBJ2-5	TGTGCCAGCAGTTCTAACAGGGGCAGGGGAGAGACCCAGTACTTC	CASSSNRGRGETQYF
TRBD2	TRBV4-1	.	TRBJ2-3	TGCGCCAGCAGCCAAGAGGCTAGCGGGGGGGGCACAGATACGCAGTATTTT	CASSQEASGGGTDTQYF
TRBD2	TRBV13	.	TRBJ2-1	TGTGCCAGCAGGCCCGCCTTGCGGGGGGCCGGTGAGCAGTTCTTC	CASRPALRGAGEQFF
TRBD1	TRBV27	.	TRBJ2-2	TGTGCCAGCAGTTCGGGACAGCACACCGGGGAGCTGTTTTTT	CASSSGQHTGELFF
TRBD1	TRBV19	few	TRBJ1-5	TGTGCCAGTAGTTTAGCAGGGGGCTTAAATCAGCCCCAGCATTTT	CASSLAGGLNQPQHF